Listed below are T cell receptor beta chains from one sample, sequenced in a study of blood T cells in healthy people across ages. TCRdb re-called the 5' RACE reads with MiXCR, one entry per CDR3 protein. The sample gives under 700,000 distinct CDR3 sequences, about 25% of which show up once; approximately 10% is in the top ten. A further study also used this sample, focusing on T cells of mothers and their children.

Sequences were obtained from blood. The receptors come from a boy under 18 in good health. The CDR3 runs from the conserved cysteine through the conserved F or W. The D gene is left open where the match is weak. Not every row has a clone size; where given, it reads once, few, many or a size class.

j_call: TRBJ2-5
d_call: TRBD2
v_call: TRBV2
clone_size: NA
cdr3_nt: TGTGCCAGCAGTGGGGAAAGCGGGAGGGTGGAGACCCAGTACTTC
cdr3_aa: CASSGESGRVETQYF

j_call: TRBJ1-4
d_call: NA
v_call: TRBV7-2
clone_size: NA
cdr3_nt: TGTGCCAGCAGCTTAGGACAGGAGACCTTAAAACTGTTTTTT
cdr3_aa: CASSLGQETLKLFF

j_call: TRBJ2-7
d_call: NA
v_call: TRBV3-1
clone_size: few
cdr3_nt: TGTGCCAGCAGCCAAGATCCCGGGGGCGAGCAGTACTTC
cdr3_aa: CASSQDPGGEQYF

j_call: TRBJ2-7
d_call: TRBD1
v_call: TRBV19
clone_size: NA
cdr3_nt: TGTGCCAGTAGCCTGGGGGGACAGGGGTCCTCCGGGCAGTACTTC
cdr3_aa: CASSLGGQGSSGQYF

j_call: TRBJ1-1
d_call: NA
v_call: TRBV19
clone_size: NA
cdr3_nt: TGTGCCAGTAGTAGTCCCTCCCGGAACACTGAAGCTTTCTTT
cdr3_aa: CASSSPSRNTEAFF

j_call: TRBJ2-7
d_call: TRBD2
v_call: TRBV27
clone_size: few
cdr3_nt: TGTGCCACTGGGGGGACTAATTCCTACGAGCAGTACTTC
cdr3_aa: CATGGTNSYEQYF

j_call: TRBJ2-4
d_call: NA
v_call: TRBV12-3/TRBV12-4
clone_size: NA
cdr3_nt: TGTGCCAGCAGTTTGGGGTCCGAAAACATTCAGTACTTC
cdr3_aa: CASSLGSENIQYF

j_call: TRBJ2-5
d_call: NA
v_call: TRBV7-2
clone_size: NA
cdr3_nt: TGTGCCAGCAGCTTATATAGAGTTCGGAAGGAGACCCAGTACTTC
cdr3_aa: CASSLYRVRKETQYF

j_call: TRBJ2-5
d_call: NA
v_call: TRBV7-9
clone_size: once
cdr3_nt: TGTGCCATACAAGACTTGGTAGCGGCCGAGACCCAGTACTTC
cdr3_aa: CAIQDLVAAETQYF

j_call: TRBJ2-5
d_call: NA
v_call: TRBV7-9
clone_size: NA
cdr3_nt: TGTGCCAGCAGCTTATCCGGAGGTGGGGGGACCCAGTACTTC
cdr3_aa: CASSLSGGGGTQYF

j_call: TRBJ1-5
d_call: TRBD1
v_call: TRBV2
clone_size: few
cdr3_nt: TGTGCCAGCATCCAAGGGACAGGTGTAAATCAGCCCCAGCATTTT
cdr3_aa: CASIQGTGVNQPQHF

j_call: TRBJ2-7
d_call: TRBD1
v_call: TRBV5-1
clone_size: NA
cdr3_nt: TGCGCCAGCAGCTCACCCACAGACAGGGACCCCTACGAGCAGTACTTC
cdr3_aa: CASSSPTDRDPYEQYF

j_call: TRBJ2-3
d_call: NA
v_call: TRBV7-8
clone_size: NA
cdr3_nt: TGTGCCAGCAGCTTATATAACCCCGGGGATACGCAGTATTTT
cdr3_aa: CASSLYNPGDTQYF

j_call: TRBJ2-2
d_call: NA
v_call: TRBV24-1
clone_size: few
cdr3_nt: TGTGCCACCAGTGAGGCAGACACCGGGGAGCTGTTTTTT
cdr3_aa: CATSEADTGELFF

j_call: TRBJ2-7
d_call: NA
v_call: TRBV19
clone_size: NA
cdr3_nt: TGTGCCAGTAGTCCCGCGGACGGGTACGAGCAGTACTTC
cdr3_aa: CASSPADGYEQYF